This T cell receptor (beta chain) is drawn from a study of blood T cell repertoires in COVID-19. Whole-study context: PBMCs, B-cell-depleted T cells, or T cells provided the cDNA or gDNA that made up the material.

Source study methods: Counts of nucleated cells, estimated from reference gene primer amplification, were obtained. TCRdb's table, derived via immunoSEQ multiplex PCR, lists solely in-frame clones and lacks some. That table furnishes V, J and clone size, whereas the DNA furnished D and trimming. Of roughly 100,000 clones detected, about 88% appear once; the ten largest clones hold 4% to 6%. Germline CDR1 and CDR2: LGHDT and YNNKEL (reference sequence). Germline trimming cut 3 bases from V and 2 bases from J; bases unmatched to any gene: 5. The CDR3 is 16 residues long. The chain joins TRBV3-1 (or the pseudogene TRBV3-2) to TRBJ2-3; 10 positions agree with TRBD1. The sequenced sample was peripheral blood. This TCR derives from a human donor in a cohort sampled during active COVID-19. Written as DNA, the CDR3 is TGTGCCAGCAGCCAGACAGGGGGCCGGGTCACAGATACGCAGTATTTT. It encodes CASSQTGGRVTDTQYF.